Below are 2 T cell receptor beta chains sequenced from a single sample in a study of T cell responses to AZD1222 COVID-19 vaccine. Data came from immunoSEQ multiplex PCR; TCRdb stores just in-frame clones and leaves some out. Seen here are around 90,000 clones, 91% observed once, and the top ten hold around 5.2%. This sample comprised peripheral blood, obtained on day 0 of MenACWY control vaccination. These receptors all stem from an adult in good health.

To note about this clone: Sequence at one end of the junction differs from germline and may be a read error. The V and J genes are TRBV7-7 and TRBJ2-7; 7 bases are a match to TRBD1. The CDR3 loop spans 15 amino acids. The germline CDR1 and CDR2 sequences are SSHAT and FNYEAQ (reference sequence). As DNA, the CDR3 is TGTGCTAGCAGCCTCAGACAGGGAACAACCTACGAGCAGTACTTC. This encodes CASSLRQGTTYEQYF. The full variable domain, in which reference TRBV7-7 and TRBJ2-7 provide the parts outside the CDR3, is GAGVSQSPRYKVTKRGQDVTLRCDPISSHATLYWYQQALGQGPEFLTYFNYEAQPDKSGLPSDRFSAERPEGSISTLTIQRTEQRDSAMYRCASSLRQGTTYEQYFGPGTRLTVT.

The V and J genes are TRBV7-2 and TRBJ1-5; TRBD1 matches at 8 bases. Per germline, CDR1 SGHTA and CDR2 FQGNSA. The CDR3 has 13 residues. J lost 3 bases, V lost 9 bases, and 4 bases had no gene match. The CDR3 protein is CASGQGLNQPQHF. In DNA, the CDR3 is TGTGCCAGTGGACAGGGCCTCAATCAGCCCCAGCATTTT.